Presented here are 31 T cell receptor beta chains from one specimen sequenced in a study of blood T cell repertoires in COVID-19. Sequencing used immunoSEQ multiplex PCR; TCRdb keeps in-frame clones, though not all of them. Among about 76,000 clones listed, around 90% were seen once. Sequencing was done on a sample of peripheral blood. Receptor source: a man aged 25 to 40 with acute or convalescent COVID-19.

The V call is TRBV5-6, the J call TRBJ2-7, with 8 bases that match TRBD1. Looked up from germline, CDR1 is SGHDT and CDR2 is YYEEEE. This CDR3 has 15 residues. V gave up 4 bases and J gave up 1 base; unmatched junction bases: 7. The CDR3 loop is CASSRDRTASYEQYF. The CDR3 nucleotides read TGTGCCAGCAGCAGGGACAGGACCGCTTCCTACGAGCAGTACTTC. The whole variable domain, filled in from reference TRBV5-6 and TRBJ2-7, reads DAGVTQSPTHLIKTRGQQVTLRCSPKSGHDTVSWYQQALGQGPQFIFQYYEEEERQRGNFPDRFSGHQFPNYSSELNVNALLLGDSALYLCASSRDRTASYEQYFGPGTRLTVT.

This chain connects TRBV7-9 to TRBJ2-1; TRBD2 agrees at 9 bases. CDR3 length: 16 residues. The germline V gene encodes CDR1 SEHNR and CDR2 FQNEAQ (reference sequence). Trimming at V came to 5 bases and at J to 10 bases, leaving 15 bases not matched to a gene. CDR3 protein: CASSPLAGWLSEEQFF. The DNA for the CDR3 is TGTGCCAGCAGCCCTCTAGCGGGATGGCTGTCGGAGGAGCAGTTCTTC.

This clone was seen once. The chain has TRBV4-3 and TRBJ1-2; 8 bases fit TRBD1. V shed 2 bases and J 6 bases; nucleotides not matched to a gene: 2. Per germline, CDR1 LGHNA and CDR2 YSLEER. The CDR3 loop spans 13 amino acids. The CDR3 loop reads CASSQSTGDGYTF. The CDR3 DNA reads TGCGCCAGCAGCCAATCGACAGGGGATGGCTACACCTTC.

The chain joins TRBV5-4 to TRBJ2-5; 7 positions match TRBD2. Germline CDR1 and CDR2: SGHNT and YYREEE (reference sequence). J was trimmed by 13 bases and V by 0 bases; bases with no gene match: 9. The CDR3 loop spans 13 amino acids. Here the CDR3 reads CASSLAGGSDGYF. The DNA of the CDR3 is TGTGCCAGCAGCTTGGCCGGGGGGTCTGATGGGTACTTC.

This clone appeared once. The chain employs TRBV7-9 and TRBJ2-5, with TRBD2 matching 9 bases. V trimming: 5 bases; J trimming: 7 bases; junction bases outside the gene matches: 8. The CDR3 runs to 14 residues. Germline V gene data show CDR1 as SEHNR and CDR2 as FQNEAQ (reference sequence). The CDR3 loop is CASSPLAGVGTQYF. DNA of the CDR3: TGTGCCAGCAGCCCTTTAGCGGGAGTAGGGACCCAGTACTTC.

V usage is TRBV25-1 and J usage is TRBJ2-3; D may be TRBD2 (6 bases). Germline V lookup: CDR1 MGHDK, CDR2 SYGVNS. V lost 0 bases, J lost 6 bases, and 10 bases lay in between. The CDR3 covers 14 residues. The DNA of the CDR3 is TGTGCCAGCAGTGAATATCGGGAGCCCGATACGCAGTATTTT. Amino acids: CASSEYREPDTQYF.

CDR3 region: CASLRQTPFYEQYF. In DNA, the CDR3 is TGTGCCAGCTTGAGGCAGACGCCTTTCTACGAGCAGTACTTC. The chain links TRBV6-5 to TRBJ2-7; D is undetermined. Germline values: CDR1 MNHEY, CDR2 SVGAGI. The CDR3 runs to 14 residues. Trimming stripped 8 bases from V and 3 bases from J, with 17 bases between.

The chain employs TRBV28 and TRBJ1-4; 7 nucleotides align to TRBD1. Germline values: CDR1 MDHEN, CDR2 SYDVKM. The CDR3 contains 14 residues. Germline trimming cut 6 bases from V and 5 bases from J; bases unmatched to any gene: 6. Here the CDR3 reads CASRLGTVNEKLFF. The CDR3 DNA sequence: TGTGCCAGCAGGCTCGGGACAGTGAATGAAAAACTGTTTTTT.

The V call is TRBV7-4, the J call TRBJ2-3, with a possible D match to TRBD2 (5 bases). Germline V gives CDR1 SGHVT, CDR2 SQSDAQ. CDR3 length: 16 amino acids. Trimming cost V 1 base and J 0 bases, with 11 bases left between them. The CDR3 DNA reads TGTGCCAGCAGCTTAGGGACTCCCCTAAGCACAGATACGCAGTATTTT. Translated, it gives CASSLGTPLSTDTQYF.

The chain recombines TRBV6-4 with TRBJ2-1, with 12 bases aligning to TRBD2. The CDR3 has 14 residues. V shed 3 bases and J 6 bases; nucleotides not matched to a gene: 0. Germline assignment: CDR1 MRHNA and CDR2 SNTAGT. The CDR3 reads CASSELAGGNEQFF. The CDR3 DNA sequence: TGTGCCAGCAGTGAACTAGCGGGAGGCAATGAGCAGTTCTTC.

The J gene is TRBJ1-5, the V gene TRBV24-1, with unresolved D. Germline CDR1 reads KGHDR; CDR2 reads SFDVKD. V was clipped by 1 base and J by 0 bases, with 3 bases between them. The CDR3 runs 14 residues. The CDR3 reads CATSDFGSNQPQHF. CDR3 nucleotides: TGTGCCACCAGTGATTTCGGTAGCAATCAGCCCCAGCATTTT.

V usage is TRBV7-9 and J usage is TRBJ1-1; a weak D match, TRBD1 (6 bases). Trimming left V 8 bases short and J 2 bases short, with 18 bases between. The CDR3 covers 15 residues. Per germline, CDR1 SEHNR and CDR2 FQNEAQ (reference sequence). This CDR3 reads CASPPGAVTNTEAFF. CDR3 in DNA: TGTGCCAGCCCCCCAGGGGCCGTAACCAACACTGAAGCTTTCTTT.

The chain recombines TRBV4-1 with TRBJ2-5; D gene unclear. Germline assignment: CDR1 MGHRA and CDR2 YSYEKL. This CDR3 comprises 13 residues. V gave up 1 base and J gave up 5 bases, with 8 bases separating them. CDR3 residues: CASSQAGLETQYF. The DNA for the CDR3 is TGCGCCAGCAGCCAAGCAGGTCTGGAGACCCAGTACTTC.

The rearrangement joins TRBV29-1 to TRBJ1-1; TRBD1 matches at 7 bases. V dropped 7 bases and J dropped 1; count of bases not matched to a gene: 3. CDR1 and CDR2 (germline): SQVTM, ANQGSEA. The CDR3 extends over 12 amino acids. The CDR3 protein is CSGGQPNTEAFF. The DNA of the CDR3 is TGCAGCGGGGGACAGCCGAACACTGAAGCTTTCTTT. Full variable domain (remainder filled in from reference TRBV29-1 and TRBJ1-1): SAVISQKPSRDICQRGTSLTIQCQVDSQVTMMFWYRQQPGQSLTLIATANQGSEATYESGFVIDKFPISRPNLTFSTLTVSNMSPEDSSIYLCSGGQPNTEAFFGQGTRLTVV.

This chain joins TRBV9 and TRBJ2-1; 14 bases align to TRBD2. The junction had 7 bases not matched to a gene; V was cut back by 7 bases and J by 7 bases. The CDR3 is made up of 15 amino acids. Germline CDR1 is SGDLS and CDR2 is YYNGEE. This CDR3 reads CASSRGLAGVNEQFF. The CDR3 coding sequence is TGTGCCAGCTCGAGGGGACTAGCGGGAGTAAATGAGCAGTTCTTC.

The chain uses TRBV9 and TRBJ1-1; a weak D match, TRBD1 (5 bases). The length of the CDR3 is 15 residues. Germline V gives CDR1 SGDLS, CDR2 YYNGEE. The V gene lost 0 bases and the J gene lost 4 bases, with 13 bases spanning the gap. CDR3 amino acids: CASSVAGTLGTEAFF. The CDR3 bases are TGTGCCAGCAGCGTAGCAGGGACTTTGGGCACTGAAGCTTTCTTT.

The chain is built from TRBV6-4 and TRBJ2-3, with D hard to call. The CDR3 contains 13 residues. Trimming took off 4 bases at V and 5 bases at J, with 10 bases between the two ends. Germline-derived CDR1 and CDR2 are MRHNA and SNTAGT. The CDR3 DNA follows: TGTGCCAGCAGTGTTGTGCGAGGAGATACGCAGTATTTT. It yields the protein CASSVVRGDTQYF.

The chain uses TRBV4-2 and TRBJ2-7, with 9 bases aligning to TRBD2. The CDR3 spans 15 residues. V shed 0 bases, J shed 4 bases, and the junction held 4 bases outside the gene matches. Germline values: CDR1 LGHNA, CDR2 YNFKEQ. The CDR3 DNA sequence: TGTGCCAGCAGCCAAGAAGATAGCGGGAGTTACGAGCAGTACTTC. Residues: CASSQEDSGSYEQYF.

This chain joins TRBV6-5 and TRBJ2-1, with 7 bases aligning to TRBD1. J was trimmed by 4 bases and V by 4 bases; bases with no gene match: 7. The CDR3 consists of 15 residues. Germline values: CDR1 MNHEY, CDR2 SVGAGI. The CDR3 loop reads CASSSGRGSYNEQFF. In nucleotides, the CDR3 is TGTGCCAGCAGTTCCGGCAGGGGGTCTTACAATGAGCAGTTCTTC.

This rearrangement joins TRBV27 to TRBJ2-7, with D possibly being TRBD1 (5 bases). This CDR3 contains 15 residues. CDR1 is MNHEY, CDR2 SMNVEV, per germline (reference sequence). Trimming left V 2 bases short and J 0 bases short, with 11 bases between. CDR3 residues: CASSLTQALSYEQYF. For the CDR3, the DNA is TGTGCCAGCAGTTTAACACAGGCCCTCTCCTACGAGCAGTACTTC.

V gene TRBV25-1 combines with J gene TRBJ2-1, with D perhaps TRBD1 (5 bases). V shed 3 bases and J shed 7 bases, with 13 bases lying between them. The CDR3 covers 14 residues. CDR1 is MGHDK, CDR2 SYGVNS, per germline. CDR3 in amino acids: CASSDPGLRNEQFF. CDR3 DNA sequence: TGTGCCAGCAGTGATCCAGGGCTAAGGAATGAGCAGTTCTTC.

This chain joins TRBV7-2 and TRBJ2-7; the match to TRBD2 covers 13 bases. Germline V gene sequence: CDR1 SGHTA, CDR2 FQGNSA. CDR3 length equals 19 residues. The V gene end was trimmed by 3 bases and the J gene end by 6 bases; junction bases not matched to a gene: 17. Here the CDR3 reads CASSFRRSPTSGRPPEQYF. The CDR3 nucleotides read TGTGCCAGCAGCTTTCGCCGATCCCCGACTAGCGGGAGGCCACCCGAGCAGTACTTC. The full variable domain, rest sourced from reference TRBV7-2 and TRBJ2-7, is GAGVSQSPSNKVTEKGKDVELRCDPISGHTALYWYRQSLGQGLEFLIYFQGNSAPDKSGLPSDRFSAERTGGSVSTLTIQRTQQEDSAVYLCASSFRRSPTSGRPPEQYFGPGTRLTVT.

V is TRBV5-1 and J is TRBJ1-2; TRBD1 might be the D (6 bases). With 0 bases removed from V and 3 bases from J, the gap between germline ends came to 18 bases. Germline-derived CDR1 and CDR2 are SGHRS and YFSETQ. There are 17 residues in the CDR3. The CDR3 is CASSLGAPGALHYGYTF. In DNA, the CDR3 is TGCGCCAGCAGCTTGGGGGCGCCAGGGGCCCTTCACTATGGCTACACCTTC.

The chain joins TRBV7-2 to TRBJ1-4; possibly TRBD1 for D (6 bases). The V gene lost 5 bases and the J gene lost 2 bases, with 12 bases spanning the gap. CDR3 length equals 15 residues. Looked up from germline, CDR1 is SGHTA and CDR2 is FQGNSA. Here the CDR3 reads CASSPGDWTNEKLFF. CDR3 bases: TGTGCCAGCAGCCCAGGGGATTGGACTAATGAAAAACTGTTTTTT. Based on the CDR3 plus reference TRBV7-2 and TRBJ1-4, the full variable domain is GAGVSQSPSNKVTEKGKDVELRCDPISGHTALYWYRQSLGQGLEFLIYFQGNSAPDKSGLPSDRFSAERTGGSVSTLTIQRTQQEDSAVYLCASSPGDWTNEKLFFGSGTQLSVL.

This clone showed up just a few times. This chain joins TRBV4-2 and TRBJ1-3; TRBD1 matches at 8 bases. Per germline, CDR1 LGHNA and CDR2 YNFKEQ. The CDR3 length is 19 residues. V was pared by 5 bases and J by 0 bases, with 15 bases of the junction left unmatched. The DNA for the CDR3 is TGTGCCAGCAGCTCCCTCGGCGGACAGGGCCAATTCTCTGGAAACACCATATATTTT. Its protein is CASSSLGGQGQFSGNTIYF.

The rearrangement links TRBV30 to TRBJ2-1; tentatively, D is TRBD2 (6 bases). Trimming cost V 5 bases and J 9 bases, with 20 bases left between them. CDR1 is GTSNPN and CDR2 is SVGIG in the germline V gene (reference sequence). CDR3 length: 14 amino acids. DNA for the CDR3: TGTGCCTGGTTAAACTTGGGATTGCGGGGTGAGCAGTTCTTC. Protein sequence: CAWLNLGLRGEQFF.

The rearrangement uses TRBV7-2 and TRBJ1-4; D may be TRBD1 (5 bases). Between the trimmed V and J ends, which lost 2 bases and 8 bases, there was a span of 12 bases. CDR1 is SGHTA, CDR2 FQGNSA, per germline. This CDR3 has 14 amino acids. The CDR3 reads CASSLNRGGEKLFF. CDR3 nucleotide sequence: TGTGCCAGCAGCTTAAATAGGGGAGGGGAAAAACTGTTTTTT. The full variable domain, with the rest looked up from reference TRBV7-2 and TRBJ1-4, is GAGVSQSPSNKVTEKGKDVELRCDPISGHTALYWYRQSLGQGLEFLIYFQGNSAPDKSGLPSDRFSAERTGGSVSTLTIQRTQQEDSAVYLCASSLNRGGEKLFFGSGTQLSVL.

A remark on this clone: At one end, the junction sequence differs from germline, possibly due to a read error. The chain combines TRBV29-1 with TRBJ2-1; D is perhaps TRBD2 (6 bases). The CDR3 is made up of 12 amino acids. Germline CDR1 reads SQVTM; CDR2 reads ANQGSEA. In nucleotides, the CDR3 is TGCAGCGTTCGAACTACACTAGCAATGGGGCTCTTC. Protein sequence: CSVRTTLAMGLF.

This clone was found once. The J gene is TRBJ2-2, the V gene TRBV12-3 or TRBV12-4; D gene ambiguous. V was clipped by 6 bases and J by 1 base, with 6 bases between them. The CDR3 sequence is 13 residues long. CDR3 nucleotides: TGTGCCAGCAGGCCCAGGAACACCGGGGAGCTGTTTTTT. Translation gives CASRPRNTGELFF.

J is TRBJ1-4 and V is TRBV4-3; the D gene is possibly TRBD1 (5 bases). The CDR3 consists of 16 residues. Germline values: CDR1 LGHNA, CDR2 YSLEER. V dropped 0 bases and J dropped 7 bases, with 15 bases sitting between them. CDR3 sequence: CASSQDSGTRAEKLFF. For the CDR3, the DNA is TGCGCCAGCAGCCAAGATTCCGGAACCAGGGCTGAAAAACTGTTTTTT.

The chain couples TRBV5-5 to TRBJ2-3; D is unclear. V lost 0 bases and J lost 2, with 10 bases in between. The CDR3 extends over 15 amino acids. Germline assignment: CDR1 SGHKS and CDR2 YYEKEE (reference sequence). The CDR3 protein is CASSLGPVPTDTQYF. Here the CDR3 DNA reads TGTGCCAGCAGCTTGGGCCCAGTACCCACAGATACGCAGTATTTT.